Shown below are 29 T cell receptor beta chains from a single sample sequenced in a study of graft-versus-host responses after intestinal transplantation. Only in-frame clones appear in the TCRdb table, and some are missing; sequencing was by immunoSEQ multiplex PCR. Of more than 65,000 clones listed, roughly 87% are singletons. No antigen has been identified for these receptors. Sequencing used unstimulated CD8+ T cells sorted from spleen or lymph node cells, obtained before intestinal transplant. The receptor source for this set is a human donor who received an intestinal transplant.

The chain has TRBV9 and TRBJ2-3; the D gene is possibly TRBD2 (6 bases). The CDR3 covers 14 residues. In germline, CDR1 is SGDLS, CDR2 YYNGEE. Between the trimmed V and J ends, which lost 0 bases and 3 bases, there was a span of 8 bases. CDR3 residues: CASSVEGLTDTQYF. The CDR3 coding sequence is TGTGCCAGCAGCGTAGAGGGACTTACAGATACGCAGTATTTT.

The V call is TRBV25-1, the J call TRBJ2-7; 8 nucleotides line up with TRBD1. Trimming at V came to 6 bases and at J to 5 bases, leaving 6 bases not matched to a gene. This CDR3 spans 13 amino acids. CDR1 and CDR2 (germline): MGHDK, SYGVNS. Written as DNA, the CDR3 is TGTGCCAGCAGCCCGACAGGGGACGACGAGCAGTACTTC. Translated, it gives CASSPTGDDEQYF.

The chain uses TRBV15 and TRBJ1-5; the match to TRBD1 covers 7 bases. The germline V gene encodes CDR1 LNHNV and CDR2 YYDKDF (reference sequence). V trimming: 3 bases; J trimming: 6 bases; junction bases outside the gene matches: 5. This CDR3 has 14 residues. CDR3 amino acids: CATSRTGSGQPQHF. As DNA, the CDR3 is TGTGCCACCAGCAGGACAGGGTCGGGTCAGCCCCAGCATTTT.

This clone was detected only once. This rearrangement joins TRBV25-1 to TRBJ1-1; D gene uncertain. Germline CDR1 is MGHDK and CDR2 is SYGVNS. The CDR3 extends over 12 amino acids. Trimming cost V 1 base and J 7 bases, with 7 bases left between them. This CDR3 reads CASSEWSDEAFF. DNA of the CDR3: TGTGCCAGCAGTGAATGGTCAGATGAAGCTTTCTTT.

V and J are TRBV19 and TRBJ2-7, with a weak D call TRBD1 (5 bases). The length of the CDR3 is 14 residues. Germline values: CDR1 LNHDA, CDR2 SQIVND (reference sequence). The ends were cut back, 5 bases at V and 4 bases at J, with 15 bases in the middle. This CDR3 is CASSQTSDTYEQYF. The CDR3 region has the DNA TGTGCCAGTAGTCAAACCTCGGACACATACGAGCAGTACTTC.

The chain's CDR3 is CASSLSHGAPKRAFF. The DNA for the CDR3 is TGTGCCAGCAGTTTATCGCATGGGGCTCCGAAGAGGGCTTTCTTT. This chain uses TRBV27 with TRBJ1-1; weak D call: TRBD1 (5 bases). Germline lookup yields CDR1 MNHEY and CDR2 SMNVEV (reference sequence). The V gene lost 0 bases and the J gene lost 11 bases, with 19 bases spanning the gap. The CDR3 has 15 amino acids.

V gene TRBV29-1 combines with J gene TRBJ2-3; 8 bases agree with TRBD1. Germline V lookup: CDR1 SQVTM, CDR2 ANQGSEA. V was clipped by 0 bases and J by 5 bases; unmatched bases: 10. The CDR3 runs to 16 residues. The CDR3 DNA follows: TGCAGCGTTGAAGATATAGCCAGGGGGCAAGGAGATACGCAGTATTTT. This encodes CSVEDIARGQGDTQYF.

This clone has a handful of counts. The gene calls are TRBV9 and TRBJ1-4; 7 bases agree with TRBD1. CDR3 size: 17 residues. V shed 0 bases, J shed 3 bases, and the junction held 8 bases outside the gene matches. Germline-derived CDR1 and CDR2 are SGDLS and YYNGEE. This chain's CDR3 is CASSVDTGALANEKLFF. Written as DNA, the CDR3 is TGTGCCAGCAGCGTAGACACAGGGGCGCTTGCTAATGAAAAACTGTTTTTT.

This rearrangement joins TRBV6-5 to TRBJ1-2; 7 bases map to TRBD1. This CDR3 comprises 13 residues. Trimming at V came to 5 bases and at J to 8 bases, leaving 8 bases not matched to a gene. The germline V gene encodes CDR1 MNHEY and CDR2 SVGAGI. CDR3 sequence (DNA): TGTGCCAGCAGTCCCGGGACAGTCCTGGGCTACACCTTC. Its translation: CASSPGTVLGYTF.

This rearrangement joins TRBV9 to TRBJ2-1; 10 bases are a match to TRBD2. The length of the CDR3 is 15 residues. The V gene end was trimmed by 3 bases and the J gene end by 8 bases; junction bases not matched to a gene: 8. Germline V gene lookup returns CDR1 SGDLS and CDR2 YYNGEE. The CDR3 nucleotides are TGTGCCAGCAGCGCGATAGCGGGGGGCTATGATGAGCAGTTCTTC. It is translated as CASSAIAGGYDEQFF. The full variable domain, its missing parts supplied by reference TRBV9 and TRBJ2-1, is DSGVTQTPKHLITATGQRVTLRCSPRSGDLSVYWYQQSLDQGLQFLIQYYNGEERAKGNILERFSAQQFPDLHSELNLSSLELGDSALYFCASSAIAGGYDEQFFGPGTRLTVL.

This chain connects TRBV27 to TRBJ2-1, with 11 bases lining up with TRBD2. Germline CDR1 reads MNHEY; CDR2 reads SMNVEV (reference sequence). The CDR3 length is 13 residues. Losses at the gene ends were 8 bases for V and 4 bases for J; bases not matched to a gene: 1. DNA of the CDR3: TGTGCCAGCGGGACTAGCGGTTACAATGAGCAGTTCTTC. Amino acid sequence: CASGTSGYNEQFF.

V usage is TRBV5-5 and J usage is TRBJ2-5, with TRBD2 matching 7 bases. The V segment lost 7 bases and the J segment 5 bases; nucleotides outside the gene matches: 11. Germline values: CDR1 SGHKS, CDR2 YYEKEE (reference sequence). This CDR3 comprises 14 residues. In DNA, the CDR3 is TGTGCCAGCCTCCCGGGGGACTACGTGGAGACCCAGTACTTC. It yields the protein CASLPGDYVETQYF.

The chain is built from TRBV6-5 and TRBJ1-5; D uncertain. Germline CDR1 is MNHEY and CDR2 is SVGAGI. With 0 bases removed from V and 0 bases from J, the gap between germline ends came to 6 bases. There are 15 residues in the CDR3. The CDR3 sequence is CASSYSRYSNQPQHF. The CDR3 nucleotides read TGTGCCAGCAGTTACTCCAGATATAGCAATCAGCCCCAGCATTTT.

The chain is built from TRBV9 and TRBJ1-3; TRBD1 might be the D (5 bases). Trimming left V 2 bases short and J 6 bases short, with 15 bases between. The germline gives CDR1 SGDLS, CDR2 YYNGEE. The CDR3 covers 15 residues. CDR3: CASSVQGFGENTIYF. CDR3 coding DNA: TGTGCCAGCAGCGTCCAGGGATTTGGCGAAAACACCATATATTTT.

The chain links TRBV4-1 to TRBJ2-7; possibly TRBD1 for D (5 bases). The germline V gene encodes CDR1 MGHRA and CDR2 YSYEKL. Trimming took 3 bases from V and 4 from J, leaving 10 bases between them. The CDR3 is made up of 13 amino acids. DNA for the CDR3: TGCGCCAGCAGCCACGACCAGGGTTACGAGCAGTACTTC. Translation: CASSHDQGYEQYF.

V usage is TRBV6-6 and J usage is TRBJ1-4, with 7 bases lining up with TRBD1. V shed 6 bases and J 8 bases; nucleotides not matched to a gene: 12. This CDR3 has 15 amino acids. The germline gives CDR1 MNHNY, CDR2 SVGAGI (reference sequence). CDR3 in amino acids: CASSPTGTDGEKLFF. The CDR3, as DNA: TGTGCCAGCAGCCCGACAGGGACCGATGGGGAAAAACTGTTTTTT.

V usage is TRBV9 and J usage is TRBJ1-5; weak D call: TRBD1 (5 bases). The length of the CDR3 is 14 residues. In germline, CDR1 is SGDLS, CDR2 YYNGEE. Trimming pared 0 bases from V and 7 bases from J, leaving 11 bases between. Written as DNA, the CDR3 is TGTGCCAGCAGCGTAGGCCAGGGATCCCAGCCCCAGCATTTT. This translates into CASSVGQGSQPQHF. Combining the CDR3 with reference TRBV9 and TRBJ1-5 gives the whole variable domain DSGVTQTPKHLITATGQRVTLRCSPRSGDLSVYWYQQSLDQGLQFLIQYYNGEERAKGNILERFSAQQFPDLHSELNLSSLELGDSALYFCASSVGQGSQPQHFGDGTRLSIL.

The rearrangement links TRBV4-1 to TRBJ2-1, with D hard to call. V was trimmed by 0 bases and J by 6 bases, leaving 3 bases between them. This CDR3 has 12 amino acids. From germline, CDR1 is MGHRA and CDR2 YSYEKL. The CDR3 protein is CASSQDRNEQFF. DNA for the CDR3: TGCGCCAGCAGCCAAGATCGCAATGAGCAGTTCTTC.

The chain uses TRBV13 and TRBJ2-7; 8 bases align to TRBD2. Germline V gene sequence: CDR1 PRHDT, CDR2 FYEKMQ (reference sequence). Losses at the gene ends were 4 bases for V and 4 bases for J; bases not matched to a gene: 6. The CDR3 totals 14 residues. CDR3 region: CASSSGTRVYEQYF. DNA of the CDR3: TGTGCCAGCAGCTCCGGGACTAGAGTTTACGAGCAGTACTTC. Based on the CDR3 plus reference TRBV13 and TRBJ2-7, the full variable domain is AAGVIQSPRHLIKEKRETATLKCYPIPRHDTVYWYQQGPGQDPQFLISFYEKMQSDKGSIPDRFSAQQFSDYHSELNMSSLELGDSALYFCASSSGTRVYEQYFGPGTRLTVT.

This sequence joins TRBV6-5 and TRBJ1-1; tentatively, D is TRBD1 (6 bases). Germline V gene lookup returns CDR1 MNHEY and CDR2 SVGAGI. This CDR3 is 11 amino acids long. Trimming shortened V by 8 bases and J by 5 bases, and 9 bases separated the two germline ends. CDR3 in DNA: TGTGCCAGCCTGAGGGGGACTGAAGCTTTCTTT. This encodes CASLRGTEAFF.

The V gene is TRBV2, the J gene TRBJ2-3, with 13 nucleotides matching TRBD2. With V trimmed by 6 bases and J by 3 bases, 6 bases remained unmatched. Germline V lookup: CDR1 SNHLY, CDR2 FYNNEI. The CDR3 extends over 16 amino acids. The CDR3 spells CASSPPLAGGTDTQYF. Here the CDR3 DNA reads TGTGCCAGCAGCCCGCCACTAGCGGGGGGGACAGATACGCAGTATTTT.

Only a few counts were recorded for this clone. The chain has TRBV5-1 and TRBJ2-7, with 11 bases matching TRBD2. The CDR3 runs 16 residues. The V and J ends lost 4 bases and 4 bases, in that order; junction bases with no gene match: 10. Germline V gene data show CDR1 as SGHRS and CDR2 as YFSETQ. The CDR3 sequence: CASSPGGLADLYEQYF. CDR3 coding DNA: TGCGCCAGCAGCCCCGGGGGACTAGCGGACCTGTACGAGCAGTACTTC.

J is TRBJ1-1 and V is TRBV7-9; TRBD1 might be the D (5 bases). This CDR3 is 13 amino acids long. The V end lost 3 bases, the J end lost 5 bases, and 10 bases lay between the germline ends. CDR1 and CDR2 (germline): SEHNR, FQNEAQ (reference sequence). CDR3 protein: CASSLGLTTEAFF. The CDR3, as DNA: TGTGCCAGCAGCTTGGGACTGACTACTGAAGCTTTCTTT.

The chain uses TRBV25-1 and TRBJ2-5, with TRBD2 as a possible D gene (5 bases). Germline V gives CDR1 MGHDK, CDR2 SYGVNS. The CDR3 length is 16 residues. V was shortened by 1 base and J by 4 bases, with 16 bases between the two germline ends. The CDR3 sequence is CASSELGARTGETQYF. The CDR3 coding sequence is TGTGCCAGCAGTGAATTGGGAGCTAGGACGGGAGAGACCCAGTACTTC. Drawing the rest from reference TRBV25-1 and TRBJ2-5, the complete variable domain is EADIYQTPRYLVIGTGKKITLECSQTMGHDKMYWYQQDPGMELHLIHYSYGVNSTEKGDLSSESTVSRIRTEHFPLTLESARPSHTSQYLCASSELGARTGETQYFGPGTRLLVL.

This clone was detected a few times. The chain employs TRBV2 and TRBJ2-7, with 7 bases identical to TRBD2. The CDR3 runs to 15 residues. CDR1 is SNHLY, CDR2 FYNNEI, per germline. Trimming at V came to 6 bases and at J to 3 bases, leaving 11 bases not matched to a gene. For the CDR3, the DNA is TGTGCCAGCAGCTACGGACTAGGCGTTCTCTACGAGCAGTACTTC. As protein: CASSYGLGVLYEQYF.

The chain couples TRBV7-9 to TRBJ2-2, with TRBD1 as a possible D gene (7 bases). The CDR3 has 15 residues. Per germline, CDR1 SEHNR and CDR2 FQNEAQ (reference sequence). V was clipped by 3 bases and J by 6 bases, with 14 bases between them. The CDR3 DNA follows: TGTGCCAGCAGCTTGGGGTCAGGGGGGCCCGGGGAGCTGTTTTTT. It codes for CASSLGSGGPGELFF.

The chain joins TRBV29-1 to TRBJ2-7; 11 nucleotides align to TRBD1. The CDR3 length is 13 residues. The V gene's germline CDR1 is SQVTM and CDR2 ANQGSEA. V lost 6 bases to trimming and J lost 6 bases; unmatched junction nucleotides: 7. CDR3 nucleotide sequence: TGCAGCGTCGCCGGGACAGGGGGGGGCGAGCAGTACTTC. Protein sequence: CSVAGTGGGEQYF.

This clone was seen just once. CDR3 DNA sequence: TGCGCCAGCAGCCACGGACTCTTTGGGGGGAATGAGCAGTTCTTC. As protein: CASSHGLFGGNEQFF. The chain has TRBV4-1 and TRBJ2-1, with D perhaps TRBD2 (6 bases). CDR3 size: 15 residues. Germline V gives CDR1 MGHRA, CDR2 YSYEKL. V lost 3 bases and J 7 bases, leaving 16 bases between the germline ends.

The chain combines TRBV10-3 with TRBJ1-2; TRBD1 matches at 7 bases. V gave up 0 bases and J gave up 6 bases; unmatched junction bases: 4. The CDR3 has 14 residues. CDR1 and CDR2 from the germline V gene are ENHRY and SYGVKD. CDR3 coding DNA: TGTGCCATCAGTGAGTCGTCAGGGGGTCATGGCTACACCTTC. Translated: CAISESSGGHGYTF.